This T cell receptor beta chain was retrieved from a study of T cell repertoires in cytomegalovirus infection. MiXCR was run by TCRdb on the reads, yielding one entry per CDR3 protein. The table lists around 200,000 distinct CDR3 sequences, roughly 15% of them singletons. The CDR3 contains 15 residues. Germline V gene sequence: CDR1 SNHLY, CDR2 FYNNEI. The V end was cut by 3 bases, the J end by 4 bases, with 15 bases between. The chain is built from TRBV2 and TRBJ1-2; D is perhaps TRBD1 (6 bases). What was sequenced was CD8+ T cells from PBMCs. The clonotype originates from a human donor in good health (CMV status not recorded). Some clones in this sample may be carry-over from other donors' samples. CDR3 DNA sequence: TGTGCCAGCAGTGAGAGAGTGGGGGCCGGCTATGGCTACACCTTC. Its translation: CASSERVGAGYGYTF.